These 19 T cell receptor beta chains were all obtained from the same sample, sequenced in a study of T cell changes during pregnancy in multiple sclerosis. Measured with immunoSEQ multiplex PCR; TCRdb has only the in-frame clones, and not every one. The profile covers 58,000 or so clones, with around 92% appearing a single time and about 2.3% taken by the ten largest. The sample consisted of peripheral blood, taken in the first trimester of pregnancy. These receptors all stem from a female donor with multiple sclerosis, enrolled in a pregnancy study.

V usage is TRBV7-9 and J usage is TRBJ2-1; D is possibly TRBD1 (6 bases). The germline V and J ends were trimmed by 5 bases and 4 bases, with 9 bases remaining between them. CDR3 length: 13 residues. Germline V lookup: CDR1 SEHNR, CDR2 FQNEAQ (reference sequence). CDR3 bases: TGTGCCAGCAGCGTGGACAGATACAATGAGCAGTTCTTC. It translates to CASSVDRYNEQFF.

This clone was recorded once. The chain has TRBV7-9 and TRBJ2-5; D is ambiguous. The CDR3 sequence is 13 residues long. V lost 5 bases, J lost 1 base, and 8 bases lay in between. CDR1 and CDR2 (germline): SEHNR, FQNEAQ (reference sequence). The CDR3: CASSPWAQETQYF. The CDR3 DNA reads TGTGCCAGCAGCCCCTGGGCCCAAGAGACCCAGTACTTC.

This clone appeared a few times. V usage is TRBV4-1 and J usage is TRBJ1-5, with 7 nucleotides matching TRBD1. There are 15 residues in the CDR3. Trimming removed 1 base from V and 7 bases from J; junction bases left unmatched: 7. Germline values: CDR1 MGHRA, CDR2 YSYEKL. The DNA of the CDR3 is TGCGCCAGCAGCCAAGCGACAGGGCCCCAACAGCCCCAGCATTTT. Translation: CASSQATGPQQPQHF.

This clone was observed a few times. The chain joins TRBV6-1 to TRBJ2-1, with 8 bases matching TRBD2. Germline lookup yields CDR1 MNHNS and CDR2 SASEGT. The CDR3 is 15 amino acids. V lost 4 bases to trimming and J lost 1 base; unmatched junction nucleotides: 3. The CDR3 loop reads CASSAASGSYNEQFF. The DNA of the CDR3 is TGTGCCAGCAGTGCGGCTAGCGGGTCCTACAATGAGCAGTTCTTC.

The genes are TRBV29-1 and TRBJ2-7; 8 bases match TRBD1. The CDR3 is made up of 16 amino acids. Germline CDR1 and CDR2: SQVTM and ANQGSEA. V shed 1 base, J shed 1 base, and the junction held 9 bases outside the gene matches. CDR3 protein: CSVEVMTGVVSYEQYF. The CDR3 DNA reads as TGCAGCGTTGAAGTAATGACAGGGGTGGTTTCCTACGAGCAGTACTTC.

The DNA for the CDR3 is TGTGCCAGCAGCGTAGGCGGGTCGCTTAATGAGCAGTTCTTC. The encoded protein is CASSVGGSLNEQFF. V gene TRBV9 combines with J gene TRBJ2-1, with D possibly TRBD2 on 5 matching bases. The CDR3 spans 14 residues. V gave up 0 bases and J gave up 7 bases, with 11 bases separating them. Looked up from germline, CDR1 is SGDLS and CDR2 is YYNGEE.

The rearrangement joins TRBV19 to TRBJ1-5, with D perhaps TRBD1 (6 bases). Germline loops: CDR1 LNHDA, CDR2 SQIVND (reference sequence). The CDR3 totals 15 residues. V shed 5 bases and J shed 9 bases, with 20 bases lying between them. CDR3 bases: TGTGCCAGTAGTTCGAGGGGGACGGTGGCAGGGCCCCAGCATTTT. Its translation is CASSSRGTVAGPQHF.

This rearrangement joins TRBV6-5 to TRBJ2-7, with TRBD2 matching 9 bases. CDR3 length: 14 amino acids. From germline, CDR1 is MNHEY and CDR2 SVGAGI. J gave up 3 bases and V 5 bases, and 5 bases lay outside the gene matches. The CDR3 reads CASSRTSDRYEQYF. The CDR3 nucleotides are TGTGCCAGCAGTCGGACTAGCGATCGCTACGAGCAGTACTTC.

The chain carries TRBV4-3 and TRBJ2-3, with 7 bases that match TRBD2. Germline-derived CDR1 and CDR2 are LGHNA and YSLEER. This CDR3 is built from 19 residues. J gave up 0 bases and V 1 base, and 13 bases lay outside the gene matches. The CDR3 DNA reads TGCGCCAGCAGCCAAGTCTTCGCGGGAGAGACAGTAAGCACAGATACGCAGTATTTT. The encoded protein is CASSQVFAGETVSTDTQYF.

V gene TRBV18 combines with J gene TRBJ2-1; TRBD1 might be the D (5 bases). Germline assignment: CDR1 KGHSH and CDR2 LQKENI. This CDR3 has 15 amino acids. Deletions cut 2 bases from V and 0 bases from J, with 8 bases between. Here the CDR3 reads CASSPRQGSYNEQFF. The CDR3 coding sequence is TGTGCCAGCTCACCAAGGCAGGGCTCCTACAATGAGCAGTTCTTC.

The chain couples TRBV7-2 to TRBJ2-3; D uncertain. The CDR3 contains 13 residues. CDR1 and CDR2 (germline): SGHTA, FQGNSA. V lost 5 bases and J lost 5, with 11 bases in between. The CDR3 sequence is CASSPLTRDTQYF. The DNA of the CDR3 is TGTGCCAGCAGCCCACTTACGAGAGATACGCAGTATTTT.

This rearrangement joins TRBV2 to TRBJ1-1, with D maybe TRBD1 (5 bases). Between the trimmed V and J ends, which lost 0 bases and 5 bases, there was a span of 13 bases. Germline CDR1 SNHLY, CDR2 FYNNEI. This CDR3 region has 15 residues. CDR3 in amino acids: CASSEAPGTRTEAFF. CDR3 nucleotides: TGTGCCAGCAGTGAAGCACCCGGGACTAGGACTGAAGCTTTCTTT.

The V gene is TRBV27, the J gene TRBJ1-1; 9 nucleotides agree with TRBD1. The CDR3 is 15 residues long. J gave up 4 bases and V 0 bases, and 3 bases lay outside the gene matches. Germline CDR1 MNHEY, CDR2 SMNVEV (reference sequence). The CDR3 loop is CASSLSGQGPTEAFF. In DNA, the CDR3 is TGTGCCAGCAGTTTATCGGGACAGGGTCCCACTGAAGCTTTCTTT.

The chain carries TRBV27 and TRBJ1-2; no definite D call. Trimming pared 3 bases from V and 2 bases from J, leaving 7 bases between. The CDR3 is 13 residues long. CDR1 and CDR2 from the germline V gene are MNHEY and SMNVEV (reference sequence). The CDR3 region is CASSLAGNYGYTF. The CDR3 DNA is TGTGCCAGCAGTTTGGCGGGGAACTATGGCTACACCTTC.

The rearrangement joins TRBV9 to TRBJ2-7; tentatively, D is TRBD1 (5 bases). Looked up from germline, CDR1 is SGDLS and CDR2 is YYNGEE. The CDR3 is 13 amino acids. V was trimmed by 3 bases and J by 9 bases, leaving 16 bases between them. CDR3 nucleotides: TGTGCCAGCAGCGCCGAGGTGGATGGGGCGCAGTACTTC. Protein: CASSAEVDGAQYF.

V and J are TRBV7-8 and TRBJ2-5; tentatively, D is TRBD1 (7 bases). The CDR3 has 17 amino acids. Trimming removed 8 bases from V and 5 bases from J, with 27 bases in between. Germline lookup yields CDR1 SGHVS and CDR2 FQNEAQ. In DNA form, the CDR3 reads TGTGCCAGCGCACGGGAGCGGCCCCGTATCAGGGGGGAGACCCAGTACTTC. Its protein is CASARERPRIRGETQYF.

The chain is built from TRBV18 and TRBJ1-1; D is possibly TRBD1 (6 bases). V lost 6 bases, J lost 5 bases, and 19 bases lay in between. The CDR3 contains 15 residues. Germline V gene lookup returns CDR1 KGHSH and CDR2 LQKENI. The CDR3 nucleotides read TGTGCCAGCTCTCGGACAGCCCTTCCCCAAACTGAAGCTTTCTTT. It translates to CASSRTALPQTEAFF.

The rearrangement links TRBV9 to TRBJ1-2; 7 nucleotides agree with TRBD1. Germline V gene data show CDR1 as SGDLS and CDR2 as YYNGEE. The V gene end was trimmed by 0 bases and the J gene end by 3 bases; junction bases not matched to a gene: 5. This CDR3 contains 15 residues. CDR3 DNA sequence: TGTGCCAGCAGCGTAGGACAGGGTGAAGACTATGGCTACACCTTC. Translation: CASSVGQGEDYGYTF.

The table lists this clone with a few counts. The CDR3 protein is CASSITSGSTDTQYF. CDR3 nucleotides: TGTGCCAGCAGTATCACTAGCGGGAGCACAGATACGCAGTATTTT. The chain uses TRBV6-4 and TRBJ2-3; 9 nucleotides align to TRBD2. With 5 bases clipped from V and 0 bases from J, the junction kept 3 bases outside the gene matches. Looked up from germline, CDR1 is MRHNA and CDR2 is SNTAGT. The CDR3 extends over 15 amino acids.